This is a list of T cell receptor beta chains from one sample in a study of T cells in Graves' hyperthyroidism and ophthalmopathy. TCRdb called the multiplex PCR reads again in MiXCR, with one record for every CDR3 protein. The profile shows under 400,000 distinct CDR3 sequences, around a sixth of them singletons. The sample taken for sequencing was blood. Receptors originate from a woman aged 40 to 50 with Graves' ophthalmopathy. Each CDR3 is given with its conserved first and last residue. D genes are given only for firm matches. Some rows have no size entry. The others give once, few or many, or a class for an expanded clone.

size	length	D	V	J	CDR3	DNA
NA	14	NA	TRBV6-5	TRBJ1-2	CASSYGRDIYGYTF	TGTGCCAGCAGTTACGGCAGAGATATCTATGGCTACACCTTC
many	16	NA	TRBV7-2	TRBJ2-5	CASSPSLRGRQETQYF	TGTGCCAGCAGCCCAAGCCTCCGGGGGAGACAAGAGACCCAGTACTTC
many	13	NA	TRBV6-2/TRBV6-3	TRBJ1-3	CASSSSGGNTIYF	TGTGCCAGCAGTTCCTCTGGAGGAAACACCATATATTTT
many	15	NA	TRBV11-1	TRBJ2-7	CASSLDLGPHYEQYF	TGTGCCAGCAGCTTAGATTTGGGACCACACTACGAGCAGTACTTC
many	16	NA	TRBV2	TRBJ2-4	CASSFRGGLAKNIQYF	TGTGCCAGCAGTTTTAGAGGGGGTCTAGCCAAAAACATTCAGTACTTC
NA	12	NA	TRBV6-1	TRBJ2-7	CASRHLPYEQYF	TGTGCCAGCAGACACTTACCCTACGAGCAGTACTTC
many	14	TRBD1	TRBV2	TRBJ2-7	CASSGGTVVVEQYF	TGTGCCAGCAGTGGGGGGACAGTAGTGGTAGAGCAGTACTTC
many	13	NA	TRBV27	TRBJ1-2	CASSFRGNYGYTF	TGTGCCAGCAGTTTCCGGGGAAACTATGGCTACACCTTC
NA	15	NA	TRBV3-1	TRBJ1-2	CASSQDGGGNYGYTF	TGTGCCAGCAGCCAAGATGGTGGGGGGAACTATGGCTACACCTTC
many	15	TRBD2	TRBV29-1	TRBJ2-7	CSVLQMRGALYEQYF	TGCAGCGTTCTTCAAATGCGGGGGGCCCTCTACGAGCAGTACTTC